This entry lists 18 T cell receptor beta chains sequenced from one sample in a study of human T cells and chemical hapten exposure. Specified time point: patch test 3, about 24 weeks after DPC sensitization. The treatment here: therapeutic diphenylcyclopropenone sensitization with weekly scalp DPC. TCRdb used MiXCR to reprocess the RACE reads, holding one entry per CDR3 protein. The sample carries around 130,000 distinct CDR3 sequences, about 10% recorded once. The sequenced sample was whole blood, obtained in connection with sensitization to the hapten diphenylcyclopropenone (DPC). The receptor source for this set is a woman in her forties or fifties with alopecia areata. Some clones in this sample may be carry-over from other donors' samples.

At least ten counts were recorded for this clonotype. The chain employs TRBV20-1 and TRBJ2-6, with D unresolved. Trimming shortened V by 5 bases and J by 3 bases, and 11 bases separated the two germline ends. There are 14 residues in the CDR3. Germline CDR1 and CDR2: DFQATT and SNEGSKA (reference sequence). In DNA form, the CDR3 reads TGCAGTGCTTCCCTCGTACGTGGGGCCAACGTCCTGACTTTC. Translating it yields CSASLVRGANVLTF.

This clonotype has a handful of counts. The V gene is TRBV19, the J gene TRBJ2-1; 9 nucleotides line up with TRBD2. The CDR3 is 15 residues long. Germline V gives CDR1 LNHDA, CDR2 SQIVND (reference sequence). V was clipped by 3 bases and J by 4 bases; unmatched bases: 4. The CDR3 loop reads CASSMASGTYNEQFF. The CDR3 DNA is TGTGCCAGTAGTATGGCTAGCGGGACATACAATGAGCAGTTCTTC.

This clonotype came up a few times. V and J are TRBV29-1 and TRBJ1-1, with D unclear. CDR3 length equals 11 residues. Trimming shortened V by 5 bases and J by 3 bases, and 7 bases separated the two germline ends. Germline V gene sequence: CDR1 SQVTM, CDR2 ANQGSEA. CDR3 DNA: TGCAGCGTTTACCGCGACACTGAAGCTTTCTTT. Its translation is CSVYRDTEAFF.

This clonotype was seen at least ten times. V is TRBV7-2 and J is TRBJ2-7; D is unclear. The CDR3 covers 16 residues. The germline V gene has CDR1 SGHTA and CDR2 FQGNSA. V was shortened by 3 bases and J by 0 bases, with 15 bases between the two germline ends. CDR3 residues: CASSFVPGLPSYEQYF. CDR3 DNA sequence: TGTGCCAGCAGCTTTGTCCCGGGCCTACCCTCCTACGAGCAGTACTTC. Supplemented by reference TRBV7-2 and TRBJ2-7, the full variable domain reads GAGVSQSPSNKVTEKGKDVELRCDPISGHTALYWYRQSLGQGLEFLIYFQGNSAPDKSGLPSDRFSAERTGGSVSTLTIQRTQQEDSAVYLCASSFVPGLPSYEQYFGPGTRLTVT.

V and J are TRBV12-3 or TRBV12-4 and TRBJ1-1; 8 bases are shared with TRBD1. Trimming at V came to 6 bases and at J to 0 bases, leaving 6 bases not matched to a gene. This CDR3 spans 15 amino acids. The CDR3 loop reads CASSQTTGVNTEAFF. CDR3 coding DNA: TGTGCCAGCAGCCAAACGACAGGGGTGAACACTGAAGCTTTCTTT.

Only a few counts were recorded for this clonotype. V and J are TRBV6-1 and TRBJ2-5; TRBD2 is a possible D gene (5 bases). V was cut by 8 bases and J by 5 bases, with 24 bases left in between. The CDR3 loop spans 16 amino acids. The germline CDR1 and CDR2 sequences are MNHNS and SASEGT. The CDR3 DNA reads as TGTGCCAGCTACTACGACGGGATTCTGCTCGGGGAGACCCAGTACTTC. Translating gives CASYYDGILLGETQYF.

This clonotype was observed a handful of times. V gene TRBV12-5 combines with J gene TRBJ2-7; 7 bases fit TRBD2. Germline V gene data show CDR1 as LGHNT and CDR2 as FRNRAP. Germline trimming cut 3 bases from V and 2 bases from J; bases unmatched to any gene: 7. The CDR3 consists of 15 residues. The CDR3 nucleotides read TGTGCTAGTGGTTTATACGGGGGACTAACCTACGAGCAGTACTTC. This codes for CASGLYGGLTYEQYF.

This chain's CDR3 is CASSPQGNTNEKLFF. The CDR3 bases are TGTGCCAGCAGTCCCCAGGGGAACACTAATGAAAAACTGTTTTTT. The rearrangement joins TRBV27 to TRBJ1-4, with TRBD1 as a possible D gene (6 bases). From germline, CDR1 is MNHEY and CDR2 SMNVEV (reference sequence). Between the trimmed V and J ends, which lost 5 bases and 2 bases, there was a span of 12 bases. The CDR3 covers 15 residues.

The V gene is TRBV29-1, the J gene TRBJ2-3, with 10 bases lining up with TRBD2. Trimming took 2 bases from V and 5 from J; bases not matched to a gene: 7. CDR1 is SQVTM, CDR2 ANQGSEA, per germline. The CDR3 is 15 amino acids. The CDR3 nucleotides read TGCAGCGTTGAACCAAGCGGGAGGGCTGGAGATACGCAGTATTTT. It specifies CSVEPSGRAGDTQYF.

The chain links TRBV5-5 to TRBJ2-3, with no clear D. V lost 2 bases and J lost 2, with 6 bases in between. Germline CDR1 and CDR2: SGHKS and YYEKEE (reference sequence). CDR3 size: 13 residues. CDR3 in amino acids: CASSLFLTDTQYF. CDR3 in DNA: TGTGCCAGCAGCTTATTTCTCACAGATACGCAGTATTTT.

The gene calls are TRBV3-1 and TRBJ1-5, with unresolved D. The CDR3 contains 13 residues. The V end lost 0 bases, the J end lost 12 bases, and 12 bases lay between the germline ends. Germline CDR1 is LGHDT and CDR2 is YNNKEL (reference sequence). CDR3 DNA sequence: TGTGCCAGCAGCCAAGAACCCGGGCGGATCCAGCATTTT. It is translated as CASSQEPGRIQHF.

This clonotype was seen repeatedly, ten times or more. The chain has TRBV6-5 and TRBJ2-7; D not certain. CDR1 is MNHEY and CDR2 is SVGAGI in the germline V gene. This CDR3 is built from 12 residues. With 6 bases removed from V and 2 bases from J, the gap between germline ends came to 8 bases. The CDR3 region is CASSPHPYEQYF. The CDR3, as DNA: TGTGCCAGCAGCCCTCACCCCTACGAGCAGTACTTC.

This clonotype was seen more than once but under ten times. The rearrangement joins TRBV7-2 to TRBJ2-3; 9 bases match TRBD1. Germline trimming cut 1 base from V and 2 bases from J; bases unmatched to any gene: 4. Germline loops: CDR1 SGHTA, CDR2 FQGNSA. CDR3 length equals 16 residues. Written as DNA, the CDR3 is TGTGCCAGCAGCTTAGTGACAGGGGGGTTCACAGATACGCAGTATTTT. This gives the protein CASSLVTGGFTDTQYF. Together with reference TRBV7-2 and TRBJ2-3, the CDR3 gives the full variable domain: GAGVSQSPSNKVTEKGKDVELRCDPISGHTALYWYRQSLGQGLEFLIYFQGNSAPDKSGLPSDRFSAERTGGSVSTLTIQRTQQEDSAVYLCASSLVTGGFTDTQYFGPGTRLTVL.

This clonotype was seen only a few times. The chain joins TRBV6-5 to TRBJ2-3; 11 nucleotides align to TRBD2. The V gene end was trimmed by 5 bases and the J gene end by 0 bases; junction bases not matched to a gene: 4. The CDR3 has 16 residues. Germline CDR1 and CDR2: MNHEY and SVGAGI. The CDR3 nucleotides are TGTGCCAGCAGTCTACTAGCGGGAGCTAGCACAGATACGCAGTATTTT. Encoded protein: CASSLLAGASTDTQYF.

The chain joins TRBV19 to TRBJ2-7, with D possibly being TRBD2 (6 bases). The germline CDR1 and CDR2 sequences are LNHDA and SQIVND (reference sequence). Trimming pared 6 bases from V and 6 bases from J, leaving 15 bases between. CDR3 length: 13 amino acids. The CDR3 protein is CASSDLKGGEQYF. The DNA of the CDR3 is TGTGCCAGTAGCGACCTCAAGGGAGGCGAGCAGTACTTC.

This clonotype was observed many times. The V and J genes are TRBV5-6 and TRBJ2-7; D not certain. Germline V gives CDR1 SGHDT, CDR2 YYEEEE. This CDR3 comprises 13 residues. The V gene lost 1 base and the J gene lost 3 bases, with 8 bases spanning the gap. The CDR3 DNA reads as TGTGCCAGCAGCTTGTCCGGCCGCTACGAGCAGTACTTC. It encodes CASSLSGRYEQYF.

This clonotype was recorded a few times. This chain connects TRBV27 to TRBJ2-7; 9 nucleotides line up with TRBD1. Germline V lookup: CDR1 MNHEY, CDR2 SMNVEV (reference sequence). The trim removed 4 bases at V and 7 bases at J, leaving 11 bases unmatched. This CDR3 has 15 residues. The CDR3 coding sequence is TGTGCCAGCAGTTCTCCGGGACAGGGTGTGAGGGAGCAGTACTTC. It specifies CASSSPGQGVREQYF.

CDR3 protein: CSVPHRTGEQYF. CDR3 sequence (DNA): TGCAGCGTTCCCCACAGGACGGGGGAGCAGTACTTC. This chain connects TRBV29-1 to TRBJ2-7; D possibly uses TRBD1 or TRBD2 (5 bases each). Trimming took 5 bases from V and 7 from J, leaving 15 bases between them. CDR3 size: 12 residues. CDR1 and CDR2 from the germline V gene are SQVTM and ANQGSEA.